These 14 T cell receptor beta chains originate from one sample sequenced in a study of monozygotic twins with inflammatory bowel disease. TCRdb reworked the 5' RACE reads into one entry per CDR3 protein, no DNA. This repertoire comprises 400,000 or so distinct CDR3 sequences; its ten largest clones make up more than 2%. Material: blood. The receptors originated from a human donor with ulcerative colitis or Crohn's disease, or a healthy co-twin of an affected twin (not recorded which).

J is TRBJ2-7 and V is TRBV6-1; without DNA, the TCRdb call of TRBD2 cannot be checked. This CDR3 has 15 amino acids. CDR1 is MNHNS and CDR2 is SASEGT in the germline V gene. The CDR3 region is CASGQGTGTSYEQYF.

The chain is built from TRBV4-2 and TRBJ2-3; with no DNA, the TCRdb D assignment of TRBD1 cannot be verified. The CDR3 has 15 amino acids. Germline V gene data show CDR1 as LGHNA and CDR2 as YNFKEQ. The CDR3 protein is CASSQAGTPTDTQYF.

The gene calls are TRBV5-6 and TRBJ2-2. The CDR3 is 15 residues long. CDR1 is SGHDT and CDR2 is YYEEEE in the germline V gene. Here the CDR3 reads CASSLFGRNTGELFF.

The chain joins TRBV12-3 or TRBV12-4 to TRBJ2-1; as DNA is missing, the TRBD1 call by TCRdb cannot be tested. The CDR3 length is 12 residues. CDR3 sequence: CASSWGDNEQFF.

The CDR3 loop is CASSQNPGPGETQYF. This chain connects TRBV7-3 to TRBJ2-5; TCRdb names TRBD1, which stays unverified in the absence of DNA. The CDR3 has 15 residues. Per germline, CDR1 SGHTA and CDR2 FQGTGA.

The gene calls are TRBV3-1 and TRBJ1-4; TCRdb indicates TRBD1, and absent DNA this call remains unverified. The CDR3 has 13 amino acids. Germline V gives CDR1 LGHDT, CDR2 YNNKEL (reference sequence). This CDR3 reads CASSPRRNEKLFF.

The chain employs TRBV11-2 and TRBJ1-4; TCRdb names TRBD1, which stays unverified in the absence of DNA. The CDR3 sequence is 15 residues long. Germline-derived CDR1 and CDR2 are SGHAT and FQNNGV. Here the CDR3 reads CASSRNTGVNEKLFF.

The chain employs TRBV5-1 and TRBJ2-3; TCRdb gives TRBD1 as the D gene, but with no DNA this cannot be confirmed. The germline V gene has CDR1 SGHRS and CDR2 YFSETQ. This CDR3 is 16 amino acids long. CDR3 amino acids: CASSRGQLDSTDTQYF.

The chain employs TRBV6-2 or TRBV6-3 and TRBJ1-3. The CDR3 loop spans 14 amino acids. Per the germline V gene, CDR1 is MNHEY and CDR2 is SVGEGT. CDR3 amino acids: CASSTIGGGNTIYF.

The rearrangement uses TRBV24-1 and TRBJ2-1; TCRdb selects TRBD2, and the lack of DNA leaves this call unchecked. This CDR3 has 19 residues. The germline gives CDR1 KGHDR, CDR2 SFDVKD. The CDR3 reads CATGRPGGSGLAGTNEQFF.

The CDR3 region is CASSGGLAGGYTDTQYF. The chain links TRBV25-1 to TRBJ2-3; TCRdb's D call of TRBD2 is untestable without DNA. Germline V gene lookup returns CDR1 MGHDK and CDR2 SYGVNS. The CDR3 covers 17 residues.

This chain connects TRBV5-1 to TRBJ1-2; the TCRdb D gene call, TRBD1, has no DNA to confirm it. Looked up from germline, CDR1 is SGHRS and CDR2 is YFSETQ. CDR3 size: 15 residues. CDR3 in amino acids: CASSLDRSLGGGYTF.

The chain combines TRBV19 with TRBJ2-2; TCRdb gives TRBD1 as the D gene, but with no DNA this cannot be confirmed. CDR1 and CDR2 (germline): LNHDA, SQIVND (reference sequence). There are 14 residues in the CDR3. This CDR3 is CASRRQEYTGELFF. Together with reference TRBV19 and TRBJ2-2, the CDR3 gives the full variable domain: DGGITQSPKYLFRKEGQNVTLSCEQNLNHDAMYWYRQDPGQGLRLIYYSQIVNDFQKGDIAEGYSVSREKKESFPLTVTSAQKNPTAFYLCASRRQEYTGELFFGEGSRLTVL.

The CDR3: CASRNFGEETQYF. This chain connects TRBV7-8 to TRBJ2-5. The CDR3 sequence is 13 residues long. Germline V gives CDR1 SGHVS, CDR2 FQNEAQ.